Listed below are T cell receptor beta chains from one sample, sequenced in a study of identical twins. Using its own MiXCR run on the 5' RACE reads, TCRdb lists one record per CDR3 protein. The sample records 430,000 or so distinct CDR3 sequences, 20% to 25% being singletons. The sample was also linked to a second study, of T cells expressing NK-cell markers.

The sequenced sample was CD4+ T cells sorted from blood. The source of these receptors is a young woman in good health. The CDR3 runs from the conserved cysteine through the conserved F or W. The D gene is left open where the match is weak. Clone size is given for some rows only: seen once, a few or many times, or a class if the clone is expanded.

cdr3_length: 13; v_call: TRBV20-1; j_call: TRBJ2-3; clone_size: -; d_call: TRBD2; cdr3_aa: CSASRGAGDTQYF; cdr3_nt: TGCAGTGCTTCGCGGGGGGCCGGGGATACGCAGTATTTT
cdr3_length: 15; v_call: TRBV5-1; j_call: TRBJ2-5; clone_size: many; d_call: TRBD2; cdr3_aa: CASSLVLAGEETQYF; cdr3_nt: TGCGCCAGCAGCTTGGTATTAGCGGGGGAAGAGACCCAGTACTTC
cdr3_length: 12; v_call: TRBV6-2/TRBV6-3; j_call: TRBJ2-1; clone_size: few; d_call: -; cdr3_aa: CASSSRTGEQFF; cdr3_nt: TGTGCCAGCAGTTCCCGGACGGGGGAGCAGTTCTTC
cdr3_length: 16; v_call: TRBV20-1; j_call: TRBJ1-2; clone_size: few; d_call: TRBD1; cdr3_aa: CSARDRRTGDSYGYTF; cdr3_nt: TGCAGTGCTAGAGATCGCCGCACAGGGGATAGCTATGGCTACACCTTC
cdr3_length: 15; v_call: TRBV14; j_call: TRBJ1-1; clone_size: -; d_call: TRBD1; cdr3_aa: CASSRAGTANTEAFF; cdr3_nt: TGTGCCAGCAGCCGCGCCGGGACAGCAAACACTGAAGCTTTCTTT
cdr3_length: 13; v_call: TRBV5-8; j_call: TRBJ2-5; clone_size: many; d_call: -; cdr3_aa: CASSLGGWETQYF; cdr3_nt: TGTGCCAGCAGCTTAGGAGGTTGGGAGACCCAGTACTTC
cdr3_length: 16; v_call: TRBV11-2; j_call: TRBJ2-7; clone_size: many; d_call: -; cdr3_aa: CASSRPKGGSSYEQYF; cdr3_nt: TGTGCCAGCAGCCGCCCCAAGGGGGGTAGTTCCTACGAGCAGTACTTC
cdr3_length: 17; v_call: TRBV28; j_call: TRBJ1-1; clone_size: few; d_call: -; cdr3_aa: CASISQPGTQEGTEAFF; cdr3_nt: TGTGCCAGCATCTCTCAGCCCGGGACCCAGGAGGGAACTGAAGCTTTCTTT
cdr3_length: 12; v_call: TRBV12-3/TRBV12-4; j_call: TRBJ1-2; clone_size: few; d_call: -; cdr3_aa: CASSFYRVGYTF; cdr3_nt: TGTGCCAGCAGTTTCTACAGGGTCGGCTACACCTTC
cdr3_length: 17; v_call: TRBV5-5; j_call: TRBJ2-1; clone_size: -; d_call: -; cdr3_aa: CASSPRVGHSYFDEQFF; cdr3_nt: TGTGCCAGCAGCCCAAGGGTCGGCCACAGTTATTTTGATGAGCAGTTCTTC
cdr3_length: 14; v_call: TRBV5-1; j_call: TRBJ2-5; clone_size: -; d_call: -; cdr3_aa: CASSRLEYQETQYF; cdr3_nt: TGCGCCAGCAGCCGGCTAGAGTACCAAGAGACCCAGTACTTC
cdr3_length: 14; v_call: TRBV7-9; j_call: TRBJ2-2; clone_size: many; d_call: -; cdr3_aa: CASSLGLNTGELFF; cdr3_nt: TGTGCCAGCAGCCTTGGTTTGAACACCGGGGAGCTGTTTTTT
cdr3_length: 15; v_call: TRBV5-5; j_call: TRBJ2-1; clone_size: -; d_call: TRBD1; cdr3_aa: CASSQRGLTYNEQFF; cdr3_nt: TGTGCCAGCAGCCAAAGGGGGCTGACCTACAATGAGCAGTTCTTC
cdr3_length: 14; v_call: TRBV20-1; j_call: TRBJ2-5; clone_size: -; d_call: -; cdr3_aa: CSARDGRGQETQYF; cdr3_nt: TGCAGTGCTAGAGATGGCCGGGGGCAAGAGACCCAGTACTTC
cdr3_length: 15; v_call: TRBV20-1; j_call: TRBJ2-3; clone_size: many; d_call: TRBD2; cdr3_aa: CSAEISGAGTDTQYF; cdr3_nt: TGCAGTGCTGAAATAAGCGGGGCGGGGACAGATACGCAGTATTTT
cdr3_length: 13; v_call: TRBV9; j_call: TRBJ2-1; clone_size: -; d_call: -; cdr3_aa: CASSVEGSNEQFF; cdr3_nt: TGTGCCAGCAGCGTAGAGGGCAGCAATGAGCAGTTCTTC
cdr3_length: 17; v_call: TRBV5-4; j_call: TRBJ1-2; clone_size: once; d_call: -; cdr3_aa: CASSFSVNRRDNYGYTF; cdr3_nt: TGTGCCAGCAGCTTTAGTGTAAATCGGAGGGACAACTATGGCTACACCTTC
cdr3_length: 13; v_call: TRBV7-9; j_call: TRBJ2-3; clone_size: -; d_call: -; cdr3_aa: CASEWADGDTQYF; cdr3_nt: TGTGCCAGCGAATGGGCCGATGGAGATACGCAGTATTTT
cdr3_length: 15; v_call: TRBV6-1; j_call: TRBJ1-3; clone_size: -; d_call: -; cdr3_aa: CASSPRTADGNTIYF; cdr3_nt: TGTGCCAGCAGTCCCAGGACAGCCGACGGAAACACCATATATTTT
cdr3_length: 14; v_call: TRBV5-8; j_call: TRBJ1-1; clone_size: few; d_call: -; cdr3_aa: CASSLEIHGARSFF; cdr3_nt: TGTGCCAGCAGCTTGGAAATTCACGGCGCCAGATCTTTCTTT
cdr3_length: 12; v_call: TRBV11-3; j_call: TRBJ2-7; clone_size: -; d_call: -; cdr3_aa: CASSPGRVGQYF; cdr3_nt: TGTGCCAGCAGCCCCGGTAGGGTTGGGCAGTACTTC
cdr3_length: 15; v_call: TRBV5-1; j_call: TRBJ2-2; clone_size: -; d_call: TRBD2; cdr3_aa: CASSFGLAGAGELFF; cdr3_nt: TGCGCCAGCAGCTTTGGGCTAGCGGGAGCCGGGGAGCTGTTTTTT
cdr3_length: 14; v_call: TRBV29-1; j_call: TRBJ2-2; clone_size: many; d_call: -; cdr3_aa: CSAQQYTNTGELFF; cdr3_nt: TGCAGCGCCCAACAGTATACAAACACCGGGGAGCTGTTTTTT
cdr3_length: 16; v_call: TRBV24-1; j_call: TRBJ2-3; clone_size: -; d_call: TRBD1; cdr3_aa: CATSDPSGTGGDTQYF; cdr3_nt: TGTGCCACCAGTGACCCGTCCGGGACAGGGGGAGATACGCAGTATTTT
cdr3_length: 15; v_call: TRBV29-1; j_call: TRBJ2-1; clone_size: few; d_call: TRBD1; cdr3_aa: CSVEATGVWWNEQFF; cdr3_nt: TGCAGCGTTGAAGCCACAGGGGTTTGGTGGAATGAGCAGTTCTTC
cdr3_length: 15; v_call: TRBV20-1; j_call: TRBJ2-1; clone_size: few; d_call: TRBD2; cdr3_aa: CSARILGLAYNEQFF; cdr3_nt: TGCAGTGCTAGAATACTGGGACTAGCCTACAATGAGCAGTTCTTC
cdr3_length: 17; v_call: TRBV6-5; j_call: TRBJ2-3; clone_size: few; d_call: TRBD2; cdr3_aa: CASSYYGTSGRSYTQYF; cdr3_nt: TGTGCCAGCAGTTACTACGGGACTAGCGGGAGGTCTTATACGCAGTATTTT